Here is one T cell receptor beta chain with its context. Its antigen is as yet unknown. This entry is derived from a study of T cell responses to AZD1222 COVID-19 vaccine. Study overall: Pooled in the analysis were second doses at about 4 or about 12 weeks. General observations from the study: Baseline serology detected seropositivity in only 6 or 7 AZD1222 recipients. Reports say nearly half of spike-specific TCRs go after unmutated variant regions. Clonal diversity was possibly underestimated, and white British individuals and females predominated among donors.

CDR3 length: 15 residues. CDR1 and CDR2 (germline): MNHEY, SVGAGI. Trimming cost V 0 bases and J 1 base, with 9 bases left between them. Using immunoSEQ multiplex PCR, the repertoire was profiled, and TCRdb retains in-frame clones only, with some absent. In the table there are under 150,000 clones, 85% to 95% of which are singletons. The sequence derives from an adult in good health. The input for sequencing was peripheral blood, taken on day 0 of AZD1222 vaccination. The gene calls are TRBV6-5 and TRBJ1-1; the D is unclear. CDR3 loop: CASSYSEEENTEAFF. CDR3 DNA sequence: TGTGCCAGCAGTTACTCGGAGGAGGAGAACACTGAAGCTTTCTTT.